The next 26 T cell receptor beta chains were all read from a single sample in a study of blood T cells in healthy people across ages. A sample-barcoded 5' primer and a J-beta primer mix were used in a second PCR of roughly 6 to 11 cycles. MiXCR, applied by TCRdb to the 5' RACE reads, yields one record per CDR3 protein. This table has about 680,000 distinct CDR3 sequences, about half appearing once. Material: blood. The source is a woman aged 60-70 years in good health.

V and J are TRBV9 and TRBJ2-5; possible D gene TRBD1, 6 bases. Germline V lookup: CDR1 SGDLS, CDR2 YYNGEE. The CDR3 contains 14 residues. The ends were cut back, 3 bases at V and 3 bases at J, with 12 bases in the middle. The CDR3 sequence is CASSARGGKETQYF. CDR3 coding DNA: TGTGCCAGCAGCGCTCGAGGGGGTAAAGAGACCCAGTACTTC.

Turning to this clonotype: A junction boundary mismatches the germline segment, possibly from a read error. This chain connects TRBV7-6 to TRBJ2-7; TRBD2 matches at 7 bases. The CDR3 contains 14 residues. Germline assignment: CDR1 SGHVS and CDR2 FNYEAQ. The CDR3 DNA is TGTGCCGGCAGCCCGGAGCGGGGAATCTACGAGCAGTACTTC. This translates into CAGSPERGIYEQYF.

The chain carries TRBV7-8 and TRBJ2-7, with D possibly matching TRBD1 (5 bases). CDR3 length: 16 amino acids. The V and J ends lost 5 bases and 6 bases respectively, with 23 bases between them. Germline CDR1 is SGHVS and CDR2 is FQNEAQ. CDR3 nucleotide sequence: TGTGCCAGCAGCCTAGGGGATCCAGCGCGAGGCTGCGAGCAGTACTTC. Its protein product is CASSLGDPARGCEQYF.

The chain combines TRBV10-3 with TRBJ2-3, with TRBD1 matching over 7 bases. The trim removed 0 bases at V and 0 bases at J, leaving 6 bases unmatched. The CDR3 extends over 17 amino acids. Per germline, CDR1 ENHRY and CDR2 SYGVKD. CDR3 amino acids: CAISESRRTGSTDTQYF. CDR3 in DNA: TGTGCCATCAGTGAGTCCCGGAGGACAGGAAGCACAGATACGCAGTATTTT.

The gene calls are TRBV7-9 and TRBJ2-7, with 8 positions matching TRBD2. Germline-derived CDR1 and CDR2 are SEHNR and FQNEAQ (reference sequence). V lost 8 bases, J lost 1 base, and 7 bases stayed unmatched. The CDR3 is 14 amino acids. CDR3 residues: CASCCGGGSYEQYF. In DNA, the CDR3 is TGTGCCAGCTGTTGCGGCGGGGGGTCCTACGAGCAGTACTTC.

As for this clonotype: A much larger clone lies one base from this, so it may be a read error. The gene calls are TRBV29-1 and TRBJ2-5; D not certain. Matching the DNA end better, TRBJ2-1 makes the J call doubtful. CDR1 and CDR2 from the germline V gene are SQVTM and ANQGSEA. The CDR3 length is 9 residues. In nucleotides, the CDR3 is TGCAGCGTTGAAGAGACCCAGTTCTTC. Its translation is CSVEETQFF.

The table lists this clonotype with a few counts. This chain connects TRBV12-3 or TRBV12-4 to TRBJ2-1; 7 bases are a match to TRBD2. This CDR3 comprises 16 residues. V was pared by 0 bases and J by 2 bases, with 4 bases of the junction left unmatched. CDR3 sequence: CASSLARGFAYNEQFF. CDR3 in DNA: TGTGCCAGCAGTTTAGCGCGGGGGTTCGCCTACAATGAGCAGTTCTTC.

This clonotype turned up a few times. This chain connects TRBV5-1 to TRBJ1-2; D gene uncertain. V was clipped by 4 bases and J by 4 bases, with 8 bases between them. This CDR3 spans 12 amino acids. The germline V gene has CDR1 SGHRS and CDR2 YFSETQ. CDR3 sequence (DNA): TGCGCCAGCAGCACTGACCTCTATGGCTACACCTTC. It translates to CASSTDLYGYTF.

This clonotype came up a few times. The rearrangement joins TRBV28 to TRBJ2-7; tentative D call: TRBD1 (9 bases). Trimming cost V 7 bases and J 2 bases, with 18 bases left between them. This CDR3 has 15 residues. From germline, CDR1 is MDHEN and CDR2 SYDVKM. CDR3 residues: CASIRGGTGPYEQYF. The CDR3 DNA is TGTGCCAGCATCCGGGGGGGGACAGGGCCCTACGAGCAGTACTTC.

Only a few counts were recorded for this clonotype. V usage is TRBV9 and J usage is TRBJ2-5; weak D call: TRBD2 (6 bases). The V end lost 4 bases, the J end lost 1 base, and 11 bases lay between the germline ends. Germline-derived CDR1 and CDR2 are SGDLS and YYNGEE. The CDR3 is 14 amino acids. CDR3: CASSSGLLQETQYF. The DNA for the CDR3 is TGTGCCAGCAGCTCGGGACTCCTCCAAGAGACCCAGTACTTC.

The sample holds one count of this clonotype. This could be a read error, since a much larger clone is one nucleotide away. The chain joins TRBV29-1 to TRBJ2-5; 13 nucleotides line up with TRBD2. Germline V gene data show CDR1 as SQVTM and CDR2 as ANQGSEA. There are 15 residues in the CDR3. The CDR3: CNVAITSGRVETQYF. The DNA of the CDR3 is TGCAACGTTGCCATTACTAGCGGGAGGGTCGAGACCCAGTACTTC.

The chain joins TRBV12-3 or TRBV12-4 to TRBJ2-1, with 9 bases lining up with TRBD1. The CDR3 has 15 residues. V was clipped by 3 bases and J by 6 bases; unmatched bases: 6. CDR3 nucleotide sequence: TGTGCCAGCAGTTTTGGGGGGACAGGGAGCAATGAGCAGTTCTTC. As protein: CASSFGGTGSNEQFF.

Comments on this clonotype: A much larger clone sits a single nucleotide away, making a read error possible. The conserved final phenylalanine or tryptophan is absent from the CDR3, which likely points to a read error. The chain has TRBV5-1 and TRBJ2-1, with a tentative D call TRBD2 (6 bases). Germline CDR1 reads SGHRS; CDR2 reads YFSETQ. Trimming cost V 0 bases and J 4 bases, with 11 bases left between them. This CDR3 has 15 residues. CDR3 nucleotide sequence: TGCGCCAGCAGCTTGGCCGGCGGGATGTACAATGAGCAGTTCTTA. Translating gives CASSLAGGMYNEQFL.

This clonotype was found once. One end of the junction fails to match germline, which may point to a read error. This chain connects TRBV12-3 or TRBV12-4 to TRBJ2-1; maybe TRBD1 (6 bases). The CDR3 extends over 14 amino acids. The CDR3: CASSLASGGDEQFF. CDR3 coding DNA: TGTGCCAGCAGTTTAGCGAGTGGGGGCGATGAACAGTTCTTC.

This clonotype was seen a handful of times. The chain recombines TRBV11-2 with TRBJ2-3; D is unclear. The CDR3 loop spans 11 amino acids. Trimming pared 8 bases from V and 4 bases from J, leaving 7 bases between. Germline V gene data show CDR1 as SGHAT and CDR2 as FQNNGV. The CDR3 spells CASRLADTQYF. CDR3 sequence (DNA): TGTGCCAGCCGTCTGGCAGATACGCAGTATTTT.

This sequence joins TRBV5-1 and TRBJ2-1; D unclear. The germline CDR1 and CDR2 sequences are SGHRS and YFSETQ. This CDR3 has 13 residues. V was shortened by 4 bases and J by 5 bases, with 10 bases between the two germline ends. CDR3 DNA sequence: TGCGCCAGCAGCGTCAATGACGACAATGAGCAGTTCTTC. Protein sequence: CASSVNDDNEQFF.

DNA of the CDR3: TGTGCCAGCAGCATACAGGCGACCTCCTACAATGAGCAGTTCTTC. Its protein product is CASSIQATSYNEQFF. J is TRBJ2-1 and V is TRBV9; TRBD1 is a possible D gene (5 bases). This CDR3 is 15 amino acids long. CDR1 and CDR2 (germline): SGDLS, YYNGEE. Trimming removed 4 bases at V and 0 bases at J, with 11 bases between.

This chain connects TRBV7-2 to TRBJ2-2; perhaps TRBD1 as D (6 bases). The length of the CDR3 is 15 residues. The V end was cut by 5 bases, the J end by 7 bases, with 17 bases between. Germline values: CDR1 SGHTA, CDR2 FQGNSA. The CDR3: CASSLGRGWSGELFF. CDR3 DNA: TGTGCCAGCAGCCTGGGAAGGGGGTGGAGCGGGGAGCTGTTTTTT.

The rearrangement uses TRBV20-1 and TRBJ2-5, with D perhaps TRBD2 (6 bases). Germline CDR1 is DFQATT and CDR2 is SNEGSKA (reference sequence). Trimming took 3 bases from V and 11 from J, leaving 19 bases between them. CDR3 length equals 13 residues. The CDR3 nucleotides read TGCAGTGCTAGCAACGCGGACTACATTAAGCAGTACTTC. As protein: CSASNADYIKQYF.

The V gene is TRBV7-2, the J gene TRBJ2-1; no firm D call. This CDR3 has 17 amino acids. Per germline, CDR1 SGHTA and CDR2 FQGNSA. V was shortened by 5 bases and J by 0 bases, with 17 bases between the two germline ends. CDR3 protein: CASSRPLIPSSYNEQFF. The CDR3 coding sequence is TGTGCCAGCAGCCGTCCTCTTATCCCGAGCTCCTACAATGAGCAGTTCTTC.

This clonotype was seen a handful of times. The chain employs TRBV28 and TRBJ2-7; D is ambiguous. Looked up from germline, CDR1 is MDHEN and CDR2 is SYDVKM. The CDR3 covers 14 residues. V gave up 6 bases and J gave up 3 bases, with 15 bases separating them. The CDR3 nucleotides are TGTGCCAGCAGCCCACCCGGCCTCCTCTACGAGCAGTACTTC. It codes for CASSPPGLLYEQYF.

A note on this clonotype: Given a much more abundant clone one base away, this may be a read error. The rearrangement uses TRBV20-1 and TRBJ2-4; 8 bases align to TRBD1. Matching the DNA end better, TRBJ2-7 makes the J call doubtful. Germline values: CDR1 DFQATT, CDR2 SNEGSKA (reference sequence). CDR3 size: 12 residues. CDR3 sequence reads: CSAAGGNYEQYF. CDR3 nucleotides: TGCAGTGCGGCAGGGGGCAACTACGAGCAGTACTTC.

The CDR3 DNA follows: TGTGCCAGCAGCCAAAAGCGGGAACTTTACAATGAGCAGTACTTC. Protein sequence: CASSQKRELYNEQYF. The chain combines TRBV3-1 with TRBJ2-5; TRBD2 matches at 7 bases. Trimming cost V 2 bases and J 11 bases; bases outside gene matches: 14. Looked up from germline, CDR1 is LGHDT and CDR2 is YNNKEL (reference sequence). This CDR3 spans 15 amino acids.

The chain combines TRBV6-5 with TRBJ1-3; a possible D gene is TRBD1 (5 bases). Germline loops: CDR1 MNHEY, CDR2 SVGAGI. This CDR3 region has 14 residues. With 9 bases removed from V and 4 bases from J, the gap between germline ends came to 16 bases. DNA for the CDR3: TGTGCCAGTCAGAACAGGATAGGCGGAAACACCATATATTTT. Amino acids: CASQNRIGGNTIYF.

This rearrangement joins TRBV5-1 to TRBJ2-4; 8 bases map to TRBD1. The DNA end lines up better with TRBJ2-5; the J call may be wrong. CDR3 size: 16 residues. Germline assignment: CDR1 SGHRS and CDR2 YFSETQ. CDR3 loop: CASSFLPGQGVETQYF. Written as DNA, the CDR3 is TGCGCCAGCAGCTTCCTACCCGGACAGGGAGTAGAGACCCAGTACTTC.

The J gene is TRBJ1-2, the V gene TRBV6-5; D call uncertain. The CDR3 spans 16 residues. V was shortened by 6 bases and J by 2 bases, with 19 bases between the two germline ends. Germline-derived CDR1 and CDR2 are MNHEY and SVGAGI. CDR3 in amino acids: CASSQSQVPANYGYTF. CDR3 coding DNA: TGTGCCAGCAGCCAATCGCAGGTTCCAGCAAACTATGGCTACACCTTC.